This TCR beta chain was captured in a study of beta chain features in type 1 diabetes (dated by TCRdb to the late 2010s). For context, the study as a whole: Mean age, gender distribution, total cell number and subset yield did not differ between patients and healthy donors. A total of approximately 100 million sorted cells were examined across all samples, and the number of cells per subset was strongly correlated with RNA yield. The study compared TCRB repertoires of sorted circulating CD4+ T cell subsets between recently diagnosed type 1 diabetes patients and matched healthy donors. Naive and central memory subsets were obtained from all 30 or so donors, but regulatory and stem cell-like memory subsets were isolated from only 8 patients and roughly eight healthy donors. What the research found in general, with its limitations: Type 1 diabetes patients showed a moderate but significant shortening of TCRB CDR3 length in all four CD4+ subsets. Shorter templates might be favored by PCR, yet because patient and control samples were amplified and corrected together, any such skew would affect both groups equally. Sequencing cDNA rather than genomic DNA could over-represent highly expressing activated cells, although activation and CD3 levels did not differ between groups. Only small numbers of individuals were included in the HLA sub-analyses, which left unresolved whether HLA type had any influence on TCRB rearrangement. Naive, central memory and regulatory TCRB repertoires appeared to be more similar among patients than among healthy donors. At VDJ recombination sites, patients with type 1 diabetes made fewer insertions and deleted more nucleotides, a pattern implying thymic rearrangement abnormalities.

According to the germline V gene (reference sequence), CDR1 reads SEHNR and CDR2 reads FQNEAQ. The cysteine opens and the phenylalanine closes a CDR3 of 14 amino acids. The retained sequence is limited to the CDR3, 42 bases, with the frame set at the first base. The V and J ends are trimmed by 5 bases and 8 bases, leaving 15 bases between them. All of the isolated RNA was reverse transcribed with the High Capacity cDNA Reverse Transcription Kit, so expressed TCRB transcripts were sequenced. Deep immunoSEQ sequencing was performed on naive, central memory and regulatory T cell samples, with an average of roughly 4 million total reads per sample. Sorted cells were lysed in RLT buffer and RNA was extracted with DNase-treated RNeasy Micro or Mini kits, depending on cell number. To prevent cross-contamination, every cell subset was processed on its own, while patient and healthy donor samples were processed together. The immunoSEQ multiplex PCR was used to amplify TCRB sequences from cDNA, generating 87-bp fragments that spanned the CDR3 region. Sequencing of the amplicons was done on the Illumina HiSeq platform. Under the source paper's analysis protocol: PCR bias was computationally corrected using synthetic template baselines, reads within Hamming distance 2 were collapsed, and singletons that could not be merged were discarded. Reads were aligned against IMGT to assign V, D and J genes, CDR3 length and insertions or deletions at six rearrangement sites. Within each subset, clonotype counts were normalized to sorted cell number, after which true diversity and Gini coefficients were computed with the tcR R package. The overlap coefficient, calculated on TCRB nucleotide sequences, was used to quantify repertoire sharing. As a proxy for the pre-selection repertoire, out-of-frame TCRB sequences from naive cells were analyzed. The clones in this table, taken by TCRdb from immuneACCESS, are in-frame only. Not every clone is retained; where verified, under half of the shortfall comes from an unresolved V gene, and the cause of the rest is unknown. That table gives V, J and clone size, and the DNA gave D and trimming. The sample records under 950,000 clones, 15% to 20% of which are singletons. The top ten hold around 0.02% of the sample.

From each donor, a single peripheral blood sample of approximately 0.11 L on average was drawn into heparinised tubes. A BD FACSAria II was used to sort naive, central memory, regulatory and stem cell-like memory CD4+ T cells with a panel that included CD45RO, CCR7, CD25, CD127, CD95 and CD27. A purity above 95% was achieved for all sorted populations. Right away, PBMCs were isolated by Lymphoprep density gradient centrifugation and were stained directly, with no culture step. So that batch effects would be minimized, each experiment stained and sorted samples in pairs, pairing one healthy donor with one patient. On this clone itself: Its antigen remains unidentified. Nothing much larger sits one base from this clone, and base qualities are not available.

The sequence was collected from a woman under 30 in good health. Recombination connected TRBV7-9 to TRBJ1-4, and the D gene may be TRBD1, 5 bases matching. The sequencing input was naive CD4+ T cells from blood. According to the study, the label for this sample's cell subset or site signals: true naive CD4+ T cells. CDR3 region: CASSLRTPDEKLFF. The DNA is as follows: TGTGCCAGCAGCCTTCGGACACCCGACGAAAAACTGTTTTTT.